The rows below give T cell receptor beta chains drawn from one sample of a study of PD-1 blockade in mismatch repair-deficient tumors. Generated by immunoSEQ multiplex PCR, the TCRdb table keeps only in-frame clones and is missing some. Of some 130,000 clones in the sample, 88% were seen once. Sequences were derived from peripheral blood, sampled approximately 69 weeks after starting pembrolizumab. The receptors stem from an adult with mismatch repair-deficient cancer. CDR3s include the opening cysteine and the closing phenylalanine or tryptophan. A D gene is named only where the DNA matches it firmly. For some rows the clone size is stated as once, few or many, or as a class when expanded; others skip it.

TRBJ1-5 TRBD1 - TRBV5-6 TGTGCCAGCAGCGCCGGACAGGGTTCGTTTCAGCCCCAGCATTTT CASSAGQGSFQPQHF
TRBJ2-7 - - TRBV5-1 TGCGCCAGCAGCTTGTCGGGGCAGGGCTCCTACGAGCAGTACTTC CASSLSGQGSYEQYF
TRBJ1-2 - - TRBV29-1 TGCAGCGTTGAGGTCCAGGACCTCTATGGCTACACCTTC CSVEVQDLYGYTF
TRBJ2-5 - - TRBV27 TGTGCCAGCAGTTTTTCGAGATCCCAAGAGACCCAGTACTTC CASSFSRSQETQYF
TRBJ1-2 - - TRBV12-5 TGTGCTAGTGGTTTGGTTCCGAATACCTATGGCTACACCTTC CASGLVPNTYGYTF
TRBJ2-5 TRBD1 - TRBV5-1 TGCGCCAGCAGCTGGGGACAGTTCCAAGAGACCCAGTACTTC CASSWGQFQETQYF
TRBJ2-1 - - TRBV19 TGTGCCAGTAGGCGCTCGGGCGGCAACAATGAGCAGTTCTTC CASRRSGGNNEQFF
TRBJ2-7 - - TRBV7-6 TGTGCCAGCAGCTTAGGGGATTGGGGGGCGGGTTACGAGCAGTACTTC CASSLGDWGAGYEQYF
TRBJ2-7 TRBD2 - TRBV28 TGTGCCAGCAGGAATAGCGGGAGGGACTCCTACGAGCAGTACTTC CASRNSGRDSYEQYF
TRBJ2-7 TRBD2 - TRBV7-9 TGTGCCAGCAGCCCACAAGGTTATCTAGCGGGAGGGTCCGAGCAGTACTTC CASSPQGYLAGGSEQYF
TRBJ2-2 - - TRBV7-9 TGTGCCAGCAGCTTAGATGGCGGGTGGAACACCGGGGAGCTGTTTTTT CASSLDGGWNTGELFF
TRBJ2-5 TRBD2 - TRBV11-3 TGTGCCAGCGGACTAGCGGGAAACTCGGAGACCCAGTACTTC CASGLAGNSETQYF
TRBJ1-4 - - TRBV2 TGTGCCAGCAGGGCGACAGTGGGAGAAAAACTGTTTTTT CASRATVGEKLFF
TRBJ2-1 TRBD2 - TRBV4-1 TGCGCCAGCAGCCAAGTTCTAGCGGGAGGGACGAATGAGCAGTTCTTC CASSQVLAGGTNEQFF
TRBJ2-7 TRBD2 - TRBV4-3 TGCGCCAGCAGCCAAGATCGGGCTAGCGGCTACGAGCAGTACTTC CASSQDRASGYEQYF
TRBJ1-1 - - TRBV5-1 TGCGCCAGCATTACACAGACCGTAGCTCGTGGGGCACTGAGGAACACTGAAGCTTTCTTT CASITQTVARGALRNTEAFF
TRBJ2-2 TRBD2 - TRBV4-2 TGTGCCAGCAGCCACCGACTAGCGGAGACGAACACCGGGGAGCTGTTTTTT CASSHRLAETNTGELFF
TRBJ2-7 TRBD1 few TRBV29-1 TGCAGCGTTGCCGGGACAGCGACCGAGCAGTACTTC CSVAGTATEQYF
TRBJ2-5 TRBD2 - TRBV6-6 TGTGCCAGCAGTTACTCTCCGGCGGGAGAACAAGAGACCCAGTACTTC CASSYSPAGEQETQYF
TRBJ2-3 - - TRBV28 TGTGCCAGCAGTTTCCCGGATCGGCTGTATTTT CASSFPDRLYF
TRBJ2-1 TRBD2 once TRBV2 TGTGCCAGCAGGACTAGCGGGCCCAGCTCCTACAATGAGCAGTTCTTC CASRTSGPSSYNEQFF
TRBJ1-3 TRBD1 - TRBV7-6 TGTGCCAGCAGCTTAGGACAGGGGTTGGGAAACACCATATATTTT CASSLGQGLGNTIYF
TRBJ2-7 - few TRBV7-2 TGTGCCAGCAGCTCATCCGACGAGCAGTACTTC CASSSSDEQYF
TRBJ2-5 - - TRBV5-6 TGTGCCAGCAGCTTGGGCCATGGTGAAGAGACCCAGTACTTC CASSLGHGEETQYF